The 13 T cell receptor beta chains below all came from one sample that was sequenced in a study of blood T cell repertoires in COVID-19. Here immunoSEQ multiplex PCR was the method, and the copy in TCRdb shows in-frame clones only, minus some. Of fewer than 110,000 clones in the sample, about 90% were seen once. The source material was peripheral blood. All receptors come from a man aged 50 to 60 with acute or convalescent COVID-19.

V and J are TRBV24-1 and TRBJ1-1, with 9 bases matching TRBD1. V shed 4 bases, J shed 9 bases, and the junction held 11 bases outside the gene matches. This CDR3 comprises 15 residues. Germline-derived CDR1 and CDR2 are KGHDR and SFDVKD. The CDR3 DNA reads TGTGCCACCAGTGAAAAGGGACAGGGTTTCGATAAAGCTTTCTTT. As protein: CATSEKGQGFDKAFF.

The V gene is TRBV11-2, the J gene TRBJ1-2; 9 bases fit TRBD1. In germline, CDR1 is SGHAT, CDR2 FQNNGV. There are 13 residues in the CDR3. V shed 1 base, J shed 7 bases, and the junction held 1 base outside the gene matches. CDR3 nucleotide sequence: TGTGCCAGCAGCTTAGGGGACAGGGCTGGCTACACCTTC. Amino acids: CASSLGDRAGYTF.

The chain employs TRBV9 and TRBJ2-6; D gene ambiguous. CDR3 length equals 16 residues. Trimming took off 0 bases at V and 3 bases at J, with 10 bases between the two ends. Germline assignment: CDR1 SGDLS and CDR2 YYNGEE. This CDR3 reads CASSVDGVSGANVLTF. In nucleotides, the CDR3 is TGTGCCAGCAGCGTAGATGGAGTGAGTGGGGCCAACGTCCTGACTTTC. Together with reference TRBV9 and TRBJ2-6, the CDR3 gives the full variable domain: DSGVTQTPKHLITATGQRVTLRCSPRSGDLSVYWYQQSLDQGLQFLIQYYNGEERAKGNILERFSAQQFPDLHSELNLSSLELGDSALYFCASSVDGVSGANVLTFGAGSRLTVL.

This sequence joins TRBV6-5 and TRBJ1-3; D may be TRBD1 (6 bases). Germline values: CDR1 MNHEY, CDR2 SVGAGI. The CDR3 spans 13 residues. V was clipped by 7 bases and J by 6 bases, with 13 bases between them. The CDR3 loop reads CASKKQGQNTIYF. The CDR3 nucleotides read TGTGCCAGCAAAAAACAGGGTCAAAACACCATATATTTT.

The chain combines TRBV10-2 with TRBJ1-6; maybe TRBD1 (5 bases). V dropped 7 bases and J dropped 6 bases, with 19 bases sitting between them. Germline lookup yields CDR1 WSHSY and CDR2 SAAADI. The CDR3 has 16 residues. CDR3 DNA: TGCGCCAGCAAGGACGGAGGGGTTCGTGGTAATTCACCCCTCCACTTT. This gives the protein CASKDGGVRGNSPLHF.

The chain combines TRBV14 with TRBJ2-7; tentative D call: TRBD2 (5 bases). Trimming cost V 6 bases and J 5 bases, with 17 bases left between them. This CDR3 region has 14 residues. Looked up from germline, CDR1 is SGHDN and CDR2 is FVKESK. The CDR3 protein is CASSRAGNTHEQYF. The CDR3 nucleotides are TGTGCCAGCAGTCGGGCCGGGAATACGCACGAGCAGTACTTC.

This clone was seen just once. The rearrangement links TRBV2 to TRBJ1-6; D remains unclear. V lost 6 bases and J 11 bases, leaving 11 bases between the germline ends. CDR1 and CDR2 (germline): SNHLY, FYNNEI. The CDR3 is 12 residues long. CDR3 sequence reads: CASRDFVTPLHF. CDR3 bases: TGTGCCAGCAGGGACTTCGTGACACCCCTCCACTTT.

V is TRBV19 and J is TRBJ1-1; D gene uncertain. The V gene's germline CDR1 is LNHDA and CDR2 SQIVND (reference sequence). The V end was cut by 7 bases, the J end by 1 base, with 16 bases between. This CDR3 is 15 amino acids long. The DNA of the CDR3 is TGTGCCAGTACATATCGGGAAGGGAGGAACACTGAAGCTTTCTTT. Protein product: CASTYREGRNTEAFF. The full variable domain, its missing parts supplied by reference TRBV19 and TRBJ1-1, is DGGITQSPKYLFRKEGQNVTLSCEQNLNHDAMYWYRQDPGQGLRLIYYSQIVNDFQKGDIAEGYSVSREKKESFPLTVTSAQKNPTAFYLCASTYREGRNTEAFFGQGTRLTVV.

This chain uses TRBV6-5 with TRBJ2-1; 14 bases match TRBD2. Germline V gene sequence: CDR1 MNHEY, CDR2 SVGAGI. V dropped 6 bases and J dropped 5; count of bases not matched to a gene: 3. The CDR3 length is 15 residues. The CDR3 is CASRGTSGGNNEQFF. DNA of the CDR3: TGTGCCAGCAGGGGGACTAGCGGGGGAAACAATGAGCAGTTCTTC.

The sample holds one count of this clone. The chain couples TRBV7-9 to TRBJ1-6; 9 positions match TRBD1. V lost 4 bases to trimming and J lost 9 bases; unmatched junction nucleotides: 7. The CDR3 consists of 15 residues. Germline CDR1 is SEHNR and CDR2 is FQNEAQ (reference sequence). The CDR3 DNA follows: TGTGCCAGCAGCTATGCCGGGACAGGGACTTCACCCCTCCACTTT. Translating gives CASSYAGTGTSPLHF.

The rearrangement uses TRBV28 and TRBJ2-1; 9 positions match TRBD1. The V gene's germline CDR1 is MDHEN and CDR2 SYDVKM. The CDR3 consists of 15 residues. Trimming cost V 5 bases and J 6 bases; bases outside gene matches: 8. For the CDR3, the DNA is TGTGCCAGCAGTCACCCGGGACAGGGAGGCAATGAGCAGTTCTTC. It encodes CASSHPGQGGNEQFF.

This chain connects TRBV4-2 to TRBJ1-2, with D unclear. Germline V gene data show CDR1 as LGHNA and CDR2 as YNFKEQ. Trimming pared 0 bases from V and 7 bases from J, leaving 9 bases between. CDR3 length: 13 amino acids. The CDR3 here is CASSQERAGGYTF. In DNA form, the CDR3 reads TGTGCCAGCAGCCAAGAGAGGGCGGGTGGCTACACCTTC.

The chain recombines TRBV7-9 with TRBJ2-5; 11 nucleotides agree with TRBD2. V gave up 4 bases and J gave up 4 bases; unmatched junction bases: 11. There are 17 residues in the CDR3. The germline CDR1 and CDR2 sequences are SEHNR and FQNEAQ (reference sequence). The CDR3: CASSSLAGGPSGETQYF. In DNA, the CDR3 is TGTGCCAGCAGCTCCTTAGCGGGGGGGCCCTCCGGAGAGACCCAGTACTTC.